What follows describes a single T cell receptor (beta chain). The data stem from a study of identical twins. V gave up 5 bases and J gave up 6 bases; unmatched junction bases: 4. Looked up from germline, CDR1 is SEHNR and CDR2 is FQNEAQ (reference sequence). This CDR3 has 13 residues. TCRdb re-derived calls from the 5' RACE reads in MiXCR, one entry per CDR3 protein. The profile shows about 520,000 distinct CDR3 sequences, roughly a fifth of them singletons. This sample also appeared in a second study, on T cells expressing NK-cell markers. That paper adds: Seven HCMV-seropositive donors and one seronegative donor made up the eight sequenced donors.

The sequencing input was CD4+ T cells sorted from blood. The origin of this receptor is a woman younger than 35 in good health. V is TRBV7-9 and J is TRBJ1-2, with 9 bases lining up with TRBD1. CDR3 in DNA: TGTGCCAGCAGCCGAGACAGGGGGAATGGCTACACCTTC. This translates into CASSRDRGNGYTF.